One sample yielded the 27 T cell receptor beta chains listed below, sequenced in a study of post-analysis software for immune sequencing data. Sequencing libraries made from TCR beta cDNA carried unique molecular identifiers. MiXCR was run by TCRdb on the PCR reads, yielding one entry per CDR3 protein. The sample gives 150,000 or so distinct CDR3 sequences, under 40% of which show up once; 25% to 30% is in the top ten. The sequencing here drew on blood, taken after autologous hematopoietic stem cell transplantation. The receptors stem from a girl aged 10-17 years with multiple sclerosis.

This clonotype was recorded many times. This chain uses TRBV13 with TRBJ2-6, with D possibly TRBD1 on 5 matching bases. This CDR3 region has 15 residues. Trimming stripped 2 bases from V and 4 bases from J, with 9 bases between. Germline CDR1 reads PRHDT; CDR2 reads FYEKMQ (reference sequence). CDR3 sequence: CASSLPGRGANVLTF. The CDR3 DNA is TGTGCCAGCAGCTTACCAGGGCGCGGGGCCAACGTCCTGACTTTC.

This clonotype was counted a few times. The gene calls are TRBV6-1 and TRBJ2-1; the match to TRBD2 covers 7 bases. J lost 6 bases, V lost 4 bases, and 12 bases had no gene match. CDR3 length: 16 residues. Germline V gene lookup returns CDR1 MNHNS and CDR2 SASEGT. In DNA, the CDR3 is TGTGCCAGCAGTGTTTTTCTAGCGGATGTTGGCAATGAGCAGTTCTTC. This encodes CASSVFLADVGNEQFF.

The V call is TRBV6-1, the J call TRBJ1-2; 7 nucleotides line up with TRBD1. Per the germline V gene, CDR1 is MNHNS and CDR2 is SASEGT. This CDR3 has 15 amino acids. The J segment lost 4 bases and the V segment lost 4 bases, leaving 9 bases of the junction unmatched. The CDR3 is CASSVQQGKGYGYTF. As DNA, the CDR3 is TGTGCCAGCAGTGTTCAACAGGGGAAGGGCTATGGCTACACCTTC.

A note on this clonotype: A much larger clone lies one base from this, so it may be a read error. The chain uses TRBV2 and TRBJ2-4; 9 bases are shared with TRBD1. The DNA end favors TRBJ2-7, so the J call may be wrong. CDR1 is SNHLY, CDR2 FYNNEI, per germline. The CDR3 covers 13 residues. CDR3 region: CASRDRGVDEQYF. CDR3 bases: TGTGCCAGCAGGGACAGGGGTGTAGACGAGCAGTACTTC.

This clonotype was recorded a few times. V usage is TRBV3-1 and J usage is TRBJ2-1, with 10 bases identical to TRBD2. This CDR3 has 14 residues. V dropped 1 base and J dropped 8; count of bases not matched to a gene: 2. CDR1 LGHDT and CDR2 YNNKEL come from the germline V gene (reference sequence). The CDR3 protein is CASSQGLAGHEQFF. CDR3 sequence (DNA): TGTGCCAGCAGCCAAGGACTAGCGGGTCATGAGCAGTTCTTC.

The CDR3 nucleotides are TGCAGTGCTAGAAGCCCCAGAACGGGGGTAAATAATTCACCCCTCCACTTT. Translated: CSARSPRTGVNNSPLHF. The chain uses TRBV20-1 and TRBJ1-6; tentatively, D is TRBD1 (5 bases). Trimming left V 2 bases short and J 5 bases short, with 19 bases between. Germline values: CDR1 DFQATT, CDR2 SNEGSKA (reference sequence). The CDR3 has 17 residues.

This sequence joins TRBV9 and TRBJ2-7; D might be TRBD2 (7 bases). V lost 3 bases and J 0 bases, leaving 13 bases between the germline ends. Germline V lookup: CDR1 SGDLS, CDR2 YYNGEE. The CDR3 loop spans 15 amino acids. CDR3 amino acids: CASSARGASSYEQYF. The CDR3 bases are TGTGCCAGCAGCGCCCGGGGGGCAAGCTCCTACGAGCAGTACTTC.

This sequence joins TRBV5-6 and TRBJ1-3; the D is unclear. V was clipped by 4 bases and J by 3 bases, with 11 bases between them. The CDR3 length is 14 residues. From germline, CDR1 is SGHDT and CDR2 YYEEEE. The CDR3 DNA reads TGTGCCAGCAGCCTCAGAACTTTTGGAAACACCATATATTTT. Translating gives CASSLRTFGNTIYF. The full variable domain, rest sourced from reference TRBV5-6 and TRBJ1-3, is DAGVTQSPTHLIKTRGQQVTLRCSPKSGHDTVSWYQQALGQGPQFIFQYYEEEERQRGNFPDRFSGHQFPNYSSELNVNALLLGDSALYLCASSLRTFGNTIYFGEGSWLTVV.

In nucleotides, the CDR3 is TGCGCCAGCAGCTCGATGGGGTCCAAGGGGGAGACCCAGTACTTC. Its protein is CASSSMGSKGETQYF. The V call is TRBV5-1, the J call TRBJ2-5; the D gene is possibly TRBD1 (5 bases). The CDR3 loop spans 15 amino acids. CDR1 SGHRS and CDR2 YFSETQ come from the germline V gene. The V end lost 3 bases, the J end lost 5 bases, and 17 bases lay between the germline ends.

This clonotype was seen only a few times. This chain links TRBV5-5 with TRBJ2-5; maybe TRBD2 (6 bases). The V gene's germline CDR1 is SGHKS and CDR2 YYEKEE (reference sequence). V dropped 4 bases and J dropped 7 bases, with 20 bases sitting between them. The CDR3 length is 15 residues. CDR3 region: CASSRGPSEEGTQYF. The CDR3 bases are TGTGCCAGCAGCCGAGGGCCTAGCGAAGAGGGGACCCAGTACTTC.

The rearrangement uses TRBV10-2 and TRBJ1-2, with D unclear. The germline V gene encodes CDR1 WSHSY and CDR2 SAAADI. V lost 3 bases and J lost 4, with 27 bases in between. The CDR3 loop spans 19 amino acids. CDR3 nucleotides: TGCGCCAGCAGTGACGCCGAGATCAGCCCTAGACATTTTTCCTATGGCTACACCTTC. This sequence encodes CASSDAEISPRHFSYGYTF.

This chain connects TRBV20-1 to TRBJ2-5; 10 nucleotides line up with TRBD1. The germline gives CDR1 DFQATT, CDR2 SNEGSKA (reference sequence). The CDR3 is made up of 16 amino acids. V lost 0 bases, J lost 4 bases, and 8 bases stayed unmatched. The CDR3 sequence: CSARDPAWTGGETQYF. CDR3 nucleotides: TGCAGTGCTAGAGATCCGGCTTGGACAGGGGGAGAGACCCAGTACTTC.

The gene calls are TRBV28 and TRBJ2-7, with D possibly being TRBD2 (6 bases). V was shortened by 3 bases and J by 8 bases, with 14 bases between the two germline ends. This CDR3 is built from 13 residues. From germline, CDR1 is MDHEN and CDR2 SYDVKM. Here the CDR3 DNA reads TGTGCCAGCAGTTTGGGCAGGGAGGCCAAGCAGTACTTC. This encodes CASSLGREAKQYF. The full variable domain, its missing parts supplied by reference TRBV28 and TRBJ2-7, is DVKVTQSSRYLVKRTGEKVFLECVQDMDHENMFWYRQDPGLGLRLIYFSYDVKMKEKGDIPEGYSVSREKKERFSLILESASTNQTSMYLCASSLGREAKQYFGPGTRLTVT.

A few counts support this clonotype. This chain joins TRBV15 and TRBJ2-3, with a weak D call TRBD2 (5 bases). CDR3 length equals 16 residues. CDR1 is LNHNV, CDR2 YYDKDF, per germline (reference sequence). V was cut by 1 base and J by 3 bases, with 14 bases left in between. CDR3 DNA sequence: TGTGCCACCAGCAGAGGACTATCGGGCATTACAGATACGCAGTATTTT. It codes for CATSRGLSGITDTQYF.

The V and J genes are TRBV30 and TRBJ2-7; TRBD1 or TRBD2 may be the D gene (5 bases each). Per germline, CDR1 GTSNPN and CDR2 SVGIG (reference sequence). V lost 1 base to trimming and J lost 12 bases, with 13 bases between them. This CDR3 has 11 residues. The CDR3 region has the DNA TGTGCCTGGAGTGGAACGGGGCAGCGGTACTTC. Translating gives CAWSGTGQRYF.

V gene TRBV12-5 combines with J gene TRBJ2-1, with D maybe TRBD1 (5 bases). V was cut by 6 bases and J by 9 bases, with 15 bases left in between. CDR3 size: 13 residues. Germline V gene data show CDR1 as LGHNT and CDR2 as FRNRAP. CDR3 bases: TGTGCTAGTGGGAGCCAGGGATGGGGTGAGCAGTTCTTC. The encoded protein is CASGSQGWGEQFF.

This clonotype has more than one count but fewer than ten. This sequence joins TRBV20-1 and TRBJ2-1; D gene ambiguous. The length of the CDR3 is 12 residues. Trimming pared 5 bases from V and 6 bases from J, leaving 11 bases between. Germline CDR1 and CDR2: DFQATT and SNEGSKA (reference sequence). The CDR3 reads CSAPSYVNEQFF. CDR3 nucleotide sequence: TGCAGTGCTCCGAGCTACGTCAATGAGCAGTTCTTC.

The V call is TRBV7-2, the J call TRBJ2-7; D unclear. The V and J ends lost 1 base and 2 bases respectively, with 9 bases between them. Germline CDR1 is SGHTA and CDR2 is FQGNSA. This CDR3 region has 14 residues. The CDR3 DNA follows: TGTGCCAGCAGCTTAGAGGCCACCACCTACGAGCAGTACTTC. As protein: CASSLEATTYEQYF. Full variable domain (missing parts from reference TRBV7-2 and TRBJ2-7): GAGVSQSPSNKVTEKGKDVELRCDPISGHTALYWYRQSLGQGLEFLIYFQGNSAPDKSGLPSDRFSAERTGGSVSTLTIQRTQQEDSAVYLCASSLEATTYEQYFGPGTRLTVT.

V is TRBV12-3 or TRBV12-4 and J is TRBJ2-1; 8 nucleotides align to TRBD1. Unmatched junction bases numbered 7, after V lost 2 bases and J lost 7 bases. This CDR3 is built from 15 residues. For the CDR3, the DNA is TGTGCCAGCAGTTTACAGCAGGGGGCGCTTAATGAGCAGTTCTTC. This encodes CASSLQQGALNEQFF.

This clonotype was detected only a few times. The chain employs TRBV5-6 and TRBJ2-3; TRBD1 might be the D (6 bases). This CDR3 region has 14 residues. Germline V gene data show CDR1 as SGHDT and CDR2 as YYEEEE. Between the trimmed V and J ends, which lost 5 bases and 3 bases, there was a span of 13 bases. The CDR3 region has the DNA TGTGCCAGCAGACCTTACAGGGATACAGATACGCAGTATTTT. It encodes CASRPYRDTDTQYF.

J is TRBJ1-2 and V is TRBV11-2; D might be TRBD1 (5 bases). The germline V and J ends were trimmed by 6 bases and 3 bases, with 17 bases remaining between them. Germline V gene lookup returns CDR1 SGHAT and CDR2 FQNNGV. This CDR3 is 15 amino acids long. As DNA, the CDR3 is TGTGCCAGCAGTTTAACGGACGGGGACCACTATGGCTACACCTTC. Amino acids: CASSLTDGDHYGYTF.

The V and J genes are TRBV10-3 and TRBJ2-3; 7 bases fit TRBD2. CDR1 ENHRY and CDR2 SYGVKD come from the germline V gene. The junction had 7 bases not matched to a gene; V was cut back by 0 bases and J by 4 bases. The CDR3 has 16 residues. This CDR3 reads CAISESTSLSSDTQYF. The CDR3 nucleotides read TGTGCCATCAGTGAGTCGACTAGCTTAAGTTCAGATACGCAGTATTTT.

This clonotype has only a few counts. The chain uses TRBV5-6 and TRBJ2-7; D gene unclear. This CDR3 is built from 14 residues. V was cut by 2 bases and J by 7 bases, with 16 bases left in between. Germline V gives CDR1 SGHDT, CDR2 YYEEEE. The CDR3: CASSLFAQSGEQYF. The CDR3 nucleotides read TGTGCCAGCAGCTTATTTGCTCAAAGTGGGGAGCAGTACTTC.

This clonotype has just a few counts. J is TRBJ2-1 and V is TRBV6-5; D gene ambiguous. V was clipped by 2 bases and J by 4 bases, with 24 bases between them. Germline CDR1 and CDR2: MNHEY and SVGAGI. This CDR3 has 19 residues. The CDR3 protein is CASSYRRSIGLTSYNEQFF. The CDR3 bases are TGTGCCAGCAGTTACCGTAGGTCAATAGGGCTAACCTCTTACAATGAGCAGTTCTTC.

V and J are TRBV3-1 and TRBJ2-2, with unresolved D. Trimming took 5 bases from V and 0 from J, leaving 13 bases between them. The CDR3 has 16 amino acids. Looked up from germline, CDR1 is LGHDT and CDR2 is YNNKEL (reference sequence). Here the CDR3 reads CASSGRGASNTGELFF. DNA for the CDR3: TGTGCCAGCAGCGGCCGAGGAGCCTCGAACACCGGGGAGCTGTTTTTT.

Only a few counts were recorded for this clonotype. V and J are TRBV30 and TRBJ1-5; perhaps TRBD1 as D (6 bases). Trimming took off 4 bases at V and 7 bases at J, with 20 bases between the two ends. The CDR3 has 15 amino acids. Per germline, CDR1 GTSNPN and CDR2 SVGIG (reference sequence). CDR3 region: CAWTRDIRPWQPQHF. In nucleotides, the CDR3 is TGTGCCTGGACTCGGGACATCCGGCCATGGCAGCCCCAGCATTTT.

This clonotype was detected only a few times. The chain links TRBV7-9 to TRBJ2-4; 10 bases line up with TRBD2. The J call could be wrong; TRBJ2-7 is a better fit for the DNA end. CDR1 is SEHNR and CDR2 is FQNEAQ in the germline V gene (reference sequence). CDR3 length: 18 residues. As DNA, the CDR3 is TGTGCCAGCAGCCTAGACCCCAGAAGCGGGAGGGAACCCTACGAGCAGTACTTC. Its translation: CASSLDPRSGREPYEQYF.